These 4 T cell receptor beta chains were all obtained from the same sample, sequenced in a study of blood T cell repertoires in COVID-19. Clones were sequenced by immunoSEQ multiplex PCR, and TCRdb holds only the in-frame ones, with some missing. Of 150,000 to 200,000 clones in the sample, about 80% were seen once. The sequenced sample consisted of peripheral blood. The origin of the receptors is a human donor with acute or convalescent COVID-19. The donor label of this sample is uncertain.

The chain recombines TRBV25-1 with TRBJ2-3; the match to TRBD2 covers 13 bases. This CDR3 is built from 15 residues. V was pared by 3 bases and J by 5 bases, with 2 bases of the junction left unmatched. Per the germline V gene, CDR1 is MGHDK and CDR2 is SYGVNS. This chain's CDR3 is CASSETSGGQDTQYF. The DNA of the CDR3 is TGTGCCAGCAGTGAGACTAGCGGGGGGCAAGATACGCAGTATTTT.

The chain links TRBV5-4 to TRBJ2-3, with 16 positions matching TRBD2. This CDR3 has 17 residues. Germline V gene data show CDR1 as SGHNT and CDR2 as YYREEE (reference sequence). V dropped 4 bases and J dropped 4; count of bases not matched to a gene: 6. CDR3 sequence: CASSAGLAGGPSDTQYF. In DNA, the CDR3 is TGTGCCAGCAGCGCGGGACTAGCGGGGGGGCCGTCAGATACGCAGTATTTT.

The chain is built from TRBV18 and TRBJ2-4; 8 nucleotides match TRBD1. CDR1 and CDR2 from the germline V gene are KGHSH and LQKENI. V gave up 3 bases and J gave up 7 bases; unmatched junction bases: 5. The CDR3 covers 14 residues. The CDR3 spells CASSPQGAGNIQYF. CDR3 nucleotides: TGTGCCAGCTCACCCCAGGGGGCGGGGAACATTCAGTACTTC. The full variable domain, its missing parts supplied by reference TRBV18 and TRBJ2-4, is NAGVMQNPRHLVRRRGQEARLRCSPMKGHSHVYWYRQLPEEGLKFMVYLQKENIIDESGMPKERFSAEFPKEGPSILRIQQVVRGDSAAYFCASSPQGAGNIQYFGAGTRLSVL.

This chain links TRBV29-1 with TRBJ1-5; tentatively, D is TRBD1 (6 bases). Germline lookup yields CDR1 SQVTM and CDR2 ANQGSEA. Trimming took 6 bases from V and 4 from J, leaving 16 bases between them. The CDR3 contains 14 residues. The CDR3 protein is CSVGGAGANQPQHF. The CDR3 nucleotides read TGCAGCGTGGGAGGGGCAGGGGCAAATCAGCCCCAGCATTTT.